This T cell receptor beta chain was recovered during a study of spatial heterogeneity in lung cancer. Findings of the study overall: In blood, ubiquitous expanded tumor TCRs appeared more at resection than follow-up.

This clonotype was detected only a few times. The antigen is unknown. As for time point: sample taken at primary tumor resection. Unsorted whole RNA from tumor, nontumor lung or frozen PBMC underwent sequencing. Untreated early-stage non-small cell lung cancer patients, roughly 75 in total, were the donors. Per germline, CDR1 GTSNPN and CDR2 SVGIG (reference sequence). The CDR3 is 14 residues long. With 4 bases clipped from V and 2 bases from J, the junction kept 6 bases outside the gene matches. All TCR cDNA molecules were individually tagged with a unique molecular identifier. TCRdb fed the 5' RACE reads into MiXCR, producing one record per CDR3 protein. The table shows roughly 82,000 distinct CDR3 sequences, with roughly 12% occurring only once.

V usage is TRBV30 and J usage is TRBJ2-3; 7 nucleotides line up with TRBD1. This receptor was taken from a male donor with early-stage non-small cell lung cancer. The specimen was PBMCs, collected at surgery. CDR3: CAWNPGQITDTQYF. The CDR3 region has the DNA TGTGCCTGGAACCCGGGACAGATCACAGATACGCAGTATTTT.